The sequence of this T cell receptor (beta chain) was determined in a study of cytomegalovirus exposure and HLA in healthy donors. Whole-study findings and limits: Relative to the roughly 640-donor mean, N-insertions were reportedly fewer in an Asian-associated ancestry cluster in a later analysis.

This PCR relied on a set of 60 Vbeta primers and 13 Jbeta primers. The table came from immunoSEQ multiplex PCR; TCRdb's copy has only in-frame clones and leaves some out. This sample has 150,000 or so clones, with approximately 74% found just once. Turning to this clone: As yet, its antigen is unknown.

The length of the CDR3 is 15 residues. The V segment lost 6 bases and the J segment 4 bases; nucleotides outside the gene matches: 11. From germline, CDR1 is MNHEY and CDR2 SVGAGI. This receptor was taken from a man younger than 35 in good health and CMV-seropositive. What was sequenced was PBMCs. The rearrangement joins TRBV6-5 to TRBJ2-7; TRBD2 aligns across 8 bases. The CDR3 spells CASRSSGKGSYEQYF. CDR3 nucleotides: TGTGCCAGCAGAAGTAGCGGGAAAGGTAGTTACGAGCAGTACTTC.